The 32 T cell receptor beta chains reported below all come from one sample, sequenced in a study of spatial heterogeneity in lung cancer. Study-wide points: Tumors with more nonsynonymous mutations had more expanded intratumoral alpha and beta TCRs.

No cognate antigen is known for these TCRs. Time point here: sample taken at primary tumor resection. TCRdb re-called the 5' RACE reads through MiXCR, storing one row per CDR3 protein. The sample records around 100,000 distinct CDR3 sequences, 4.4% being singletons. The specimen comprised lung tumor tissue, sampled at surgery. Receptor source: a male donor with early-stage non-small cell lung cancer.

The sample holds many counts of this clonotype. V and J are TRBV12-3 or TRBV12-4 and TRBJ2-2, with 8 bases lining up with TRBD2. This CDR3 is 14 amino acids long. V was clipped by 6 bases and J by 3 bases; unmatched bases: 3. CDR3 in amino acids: CASRLSGDTGELFF. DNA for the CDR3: TGTGCCAGCAGACTTAGCGGGGACACCGGGGAGCTGTTTTTT.

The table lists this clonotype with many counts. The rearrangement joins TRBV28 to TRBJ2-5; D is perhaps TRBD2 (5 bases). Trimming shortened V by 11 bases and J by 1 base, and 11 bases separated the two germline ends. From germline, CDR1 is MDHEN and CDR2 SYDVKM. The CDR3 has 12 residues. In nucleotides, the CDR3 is TGTGCCGCCGGGGTGACCCAAGAGACCCAGTACTTC. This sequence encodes CAAGVTQETQYF.

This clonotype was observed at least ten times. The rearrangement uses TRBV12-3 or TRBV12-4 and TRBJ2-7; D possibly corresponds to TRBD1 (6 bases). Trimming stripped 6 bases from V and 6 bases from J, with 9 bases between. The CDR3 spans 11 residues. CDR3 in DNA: TGTGCCAGCAGGGACAGAGGCGAGCAGTACTTC. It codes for CASRDRGEQYF.

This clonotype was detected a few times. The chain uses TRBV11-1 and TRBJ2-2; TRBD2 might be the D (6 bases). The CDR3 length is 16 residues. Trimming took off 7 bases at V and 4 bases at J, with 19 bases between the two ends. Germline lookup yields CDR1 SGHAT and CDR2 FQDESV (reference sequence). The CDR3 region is CASTKGQAGTTGELFF. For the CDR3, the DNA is TGTGCCAGCACCAAGGGCCAGGCGGGAACCACCGGGGAGCTGTTTTTT.

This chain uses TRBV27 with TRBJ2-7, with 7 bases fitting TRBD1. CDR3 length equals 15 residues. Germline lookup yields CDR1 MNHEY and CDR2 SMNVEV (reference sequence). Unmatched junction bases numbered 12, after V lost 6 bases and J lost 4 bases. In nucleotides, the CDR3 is TGTGCCAGCAGGAACCTGGGACAGATGGGTTACGAGCAGTACTTC. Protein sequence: CASRNLGQMGYEQYF.

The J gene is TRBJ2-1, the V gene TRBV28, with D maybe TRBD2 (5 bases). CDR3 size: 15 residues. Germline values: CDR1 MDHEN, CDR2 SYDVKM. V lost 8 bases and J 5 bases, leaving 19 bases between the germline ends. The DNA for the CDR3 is TGTGCCAGCTCCCCCCGGACTGAGCTAGACAATGAGCAGTTCTTC. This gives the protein CASSPRTELDNEQFF. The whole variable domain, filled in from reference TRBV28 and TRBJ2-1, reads DVKVTQSSRYLVKRTGEKVFLECVQDMDHENMFWYRQDPGLGLRLIYFSYDVKMKEKGDIPEGYSVSREKKERFSLILESASTNQTSMYLCASSPRTELDNEQFFGPGTRLTVL.

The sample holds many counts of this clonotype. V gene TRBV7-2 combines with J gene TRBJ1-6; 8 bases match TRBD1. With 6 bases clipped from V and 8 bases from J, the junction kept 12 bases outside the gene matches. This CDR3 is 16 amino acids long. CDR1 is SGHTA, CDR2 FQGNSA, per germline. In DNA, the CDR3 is TGTGCCAGCAGACGATCGGACAGGGAATTCCATTCACCCCTCCACTTT. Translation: CASRRSDREFHSPLHF.

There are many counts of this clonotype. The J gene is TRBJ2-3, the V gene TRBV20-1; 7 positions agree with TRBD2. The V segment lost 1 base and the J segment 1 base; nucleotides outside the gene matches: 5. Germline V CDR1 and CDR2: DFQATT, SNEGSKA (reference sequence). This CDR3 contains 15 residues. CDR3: CSARVGGSGTDTQYF. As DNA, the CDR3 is TGCAGTGCTAGAGTGGGCGGGAGTGGCACAGATACGCAGTATTTT.

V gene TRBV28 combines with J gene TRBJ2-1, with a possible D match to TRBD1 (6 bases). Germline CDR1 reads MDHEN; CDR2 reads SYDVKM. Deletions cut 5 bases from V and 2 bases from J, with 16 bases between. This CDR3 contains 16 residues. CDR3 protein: CASSPTYREPYNEQFF. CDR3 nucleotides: TGTGCCAGCAGTCCTACCTACAGGGAACCCTACAATGAGCAGTTCTTC.

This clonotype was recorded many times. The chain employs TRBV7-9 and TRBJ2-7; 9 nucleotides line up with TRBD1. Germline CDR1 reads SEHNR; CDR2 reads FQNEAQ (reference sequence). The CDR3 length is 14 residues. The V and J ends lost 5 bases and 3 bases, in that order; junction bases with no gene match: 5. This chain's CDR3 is CASSGWDRDYEQYF. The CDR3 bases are TGTGCCAGCAGCGGATGGGACAGGGACTACGAGCAGTACTTC.

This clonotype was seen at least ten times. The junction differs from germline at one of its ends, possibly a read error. The CDR3 DNA follows: TGTGCTAGCAGCTTGTCCGGGGGGGACCCCTCCACAGATACGCAGTATTTT. Translating gives CASSLSGGDPSTDTQYF. The chain recombines TRBV7-7 with TRBJ2-3; TRBD2 agrees at 8 bases. Per germline, CDR1 SSHAT and CDR2 FNYEAQ (reference sequence). This CDR3 contains 17 residues.

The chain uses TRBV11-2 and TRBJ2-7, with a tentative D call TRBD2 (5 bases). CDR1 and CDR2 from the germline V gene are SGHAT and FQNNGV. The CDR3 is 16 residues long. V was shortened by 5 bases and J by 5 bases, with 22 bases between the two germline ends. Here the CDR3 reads CASSRFGLLLKDEQYF. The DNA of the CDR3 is TGTGCCAGCAGCCGTTTTGGACTGCTGCTTAAGGACGAGCAGTACTTC.

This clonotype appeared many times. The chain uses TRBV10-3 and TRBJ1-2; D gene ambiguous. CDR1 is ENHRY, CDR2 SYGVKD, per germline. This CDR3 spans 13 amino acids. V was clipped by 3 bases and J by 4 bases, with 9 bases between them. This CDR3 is CAISEEGFYGYTF. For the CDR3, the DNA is TGTGCCATCAGTGAAGAAGGGTTCTATGGCTACACCTTC.

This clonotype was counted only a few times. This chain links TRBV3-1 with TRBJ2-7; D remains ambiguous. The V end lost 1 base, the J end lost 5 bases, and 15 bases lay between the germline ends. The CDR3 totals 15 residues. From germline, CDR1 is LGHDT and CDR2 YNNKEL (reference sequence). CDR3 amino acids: CASSQGRDSRDEQYF. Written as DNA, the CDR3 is TGTGCCAGCAGCCAAGGCCGAGACTCTAGAGACGAGCAGTACTTC.

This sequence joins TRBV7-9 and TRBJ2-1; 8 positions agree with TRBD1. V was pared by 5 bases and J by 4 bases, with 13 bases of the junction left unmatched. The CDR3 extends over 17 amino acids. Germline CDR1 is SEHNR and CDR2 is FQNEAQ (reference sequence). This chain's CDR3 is CASSPRGPHPDYNEQFF. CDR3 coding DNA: TGTGCCAGCAGCCCCAGGGGGCCCCACCCCGATTACAATGAGCAGTTCTTC. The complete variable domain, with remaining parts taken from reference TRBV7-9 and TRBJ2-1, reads DTGVSQNPRHKITKRGQNVTFRCDPISEHNRLYWYRQTLGQGPEFLTYFQNEAQLEKSRLLSDRFSAERPKGSFSTLEIQRTEQGDSAMYLCASSPRGPHPDYNEQFFGPGTRLTVL.

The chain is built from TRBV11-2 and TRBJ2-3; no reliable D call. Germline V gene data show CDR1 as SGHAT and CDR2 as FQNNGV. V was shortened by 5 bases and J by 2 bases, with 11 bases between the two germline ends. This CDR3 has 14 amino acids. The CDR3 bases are TGTGCCAGCAGCCCCCGTTATATCACAGATACGCAGTATTTT. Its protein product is CASSPRYITDTQYF.

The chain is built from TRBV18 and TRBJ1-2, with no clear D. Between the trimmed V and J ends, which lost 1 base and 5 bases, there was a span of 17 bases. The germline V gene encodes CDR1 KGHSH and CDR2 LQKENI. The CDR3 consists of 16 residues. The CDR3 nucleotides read TGTGCCAGCTCACCACAACCAATCTCAAACGGGTATGGCTACACCTTC. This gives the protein CASSPQPISNGYGYTF.

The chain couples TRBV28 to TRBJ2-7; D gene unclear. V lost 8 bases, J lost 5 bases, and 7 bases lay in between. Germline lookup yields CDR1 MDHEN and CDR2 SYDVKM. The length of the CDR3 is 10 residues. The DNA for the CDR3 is TGTGCCAGCGGAGTTCACGAGCAGTACTTC. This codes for CASGVHEQYF.

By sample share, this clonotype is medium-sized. CDR3 region: CASSLSHGVSDSEAFF. CDR3 in DNA: TGTGCCAGCAGTTTATCTCACGGGGTTAGCGATTCCGAAGCTTTCTTT. The rearrangement joins TRBV28 to TRBJ1-1, with D hard to call. The CDR3 has 16 amino acids. Trimming removed 1 base at V and 8 bases at J, with 20 bases between. Germline V gene data show CDR1 as MDHEN and CDR2 as SYDVKM.

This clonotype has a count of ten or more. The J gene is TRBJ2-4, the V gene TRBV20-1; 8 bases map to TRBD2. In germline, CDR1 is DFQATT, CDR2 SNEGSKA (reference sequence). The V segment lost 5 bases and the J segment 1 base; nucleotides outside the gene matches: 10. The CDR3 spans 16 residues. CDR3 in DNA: TGCAGTGCTCCCCTAAGCGGGAGTTTCGCCAAAAACATTCAGTACTTC. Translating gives CSAPLSGSFAKNIQYF.

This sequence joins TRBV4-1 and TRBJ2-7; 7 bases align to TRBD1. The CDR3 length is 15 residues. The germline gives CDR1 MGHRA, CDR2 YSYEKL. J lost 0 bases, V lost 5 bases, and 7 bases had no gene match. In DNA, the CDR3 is TGCGCCAGCAGCGCCCGGGACAGCACCTCCTACGAGCAGTACTTC. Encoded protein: CASSARDSTSYEQYF.

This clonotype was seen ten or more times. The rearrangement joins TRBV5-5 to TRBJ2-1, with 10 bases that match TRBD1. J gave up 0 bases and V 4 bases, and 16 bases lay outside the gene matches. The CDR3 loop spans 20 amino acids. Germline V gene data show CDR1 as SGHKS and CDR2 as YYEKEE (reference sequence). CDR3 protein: CASSPLGQGPFSSSYNEQFF. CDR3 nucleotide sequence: TGTGCCAGCAGCCCCTTGGGACAGGGGCCTTTTTCGAGCTCCTACAATGAGCAGTTCTTC.

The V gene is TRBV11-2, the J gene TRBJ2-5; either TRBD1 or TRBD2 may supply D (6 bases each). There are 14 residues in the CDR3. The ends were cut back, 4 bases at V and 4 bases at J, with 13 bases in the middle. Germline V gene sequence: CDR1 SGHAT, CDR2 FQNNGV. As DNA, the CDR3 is TGTGCCAGCAGCTCCGCTAGGGGGGCAGAGACCCAGTACTTC. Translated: CASSSARGAETQYF.

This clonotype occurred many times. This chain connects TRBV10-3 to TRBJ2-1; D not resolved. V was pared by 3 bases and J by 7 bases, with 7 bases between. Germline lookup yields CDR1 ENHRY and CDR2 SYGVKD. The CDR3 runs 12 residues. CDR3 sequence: CAISDAPNEQFF. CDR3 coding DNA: TGTGCCATCAGTGATGCCCCTAATGAGCAGTTCTTC.

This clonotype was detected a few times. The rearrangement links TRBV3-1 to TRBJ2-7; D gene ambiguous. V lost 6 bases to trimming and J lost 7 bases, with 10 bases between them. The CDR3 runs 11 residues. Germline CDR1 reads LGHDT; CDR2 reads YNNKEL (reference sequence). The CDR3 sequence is CASRTDGEQYF. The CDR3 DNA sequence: TGTGCCAGCAGGACCGACGGAGAGCAGTACTTC.

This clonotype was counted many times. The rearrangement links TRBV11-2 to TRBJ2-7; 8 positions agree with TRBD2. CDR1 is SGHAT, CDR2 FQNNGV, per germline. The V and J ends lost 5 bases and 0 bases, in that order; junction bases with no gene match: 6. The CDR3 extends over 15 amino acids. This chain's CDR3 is CASSRPTSVSYEQYF. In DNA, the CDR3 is TGTGCCAGCAGCAGACCGACTAGCGTCTCCTACGAGCAGTACTTC.

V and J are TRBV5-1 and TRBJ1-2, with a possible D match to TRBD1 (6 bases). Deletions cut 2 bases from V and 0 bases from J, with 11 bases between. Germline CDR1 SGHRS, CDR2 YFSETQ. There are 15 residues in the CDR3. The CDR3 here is CASSLWGATNYGYTF. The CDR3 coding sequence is TGCGCCAGCAGCTTATGGGGGGCAACTAACTATGGCTACACCTTC.

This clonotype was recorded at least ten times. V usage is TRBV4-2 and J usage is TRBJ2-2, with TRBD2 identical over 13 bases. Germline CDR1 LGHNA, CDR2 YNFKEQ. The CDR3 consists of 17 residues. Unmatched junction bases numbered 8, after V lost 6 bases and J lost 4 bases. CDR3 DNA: TGTGCCAGCAGTTCTGGACTAGCGGGGGACTTCACCGGGGAGCTGTTTTTT. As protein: CASSSGLAGDFTGELFF.

The chain's CDR3 is CASSLGQTATNEKLFF. The CDR3 nucleotides are TGTGCCAGCAGCTTGGGACAGACCGCAACTAATGAAAAACTGTTTTTT. The genes are TRBV7-9 and TRBJ1-4; 7 nucleotides agree with TRBD1. The V gene end was trimmed by 3 bases and the J gene end by 0 bases; junction bases not matched to a gene: 4. The CDR3 totals 16 residues. Germline V gives CDR1 SEHNR, CDR2 FQNEAQ (reference sequence). Full variable domain (missing parts from reference TRBV7-9 and TRBJ1-4): DTGVSQNPRHKITKRGQNVTFRCDPISEHNRLYWYRQTLGQGPEFLTYFQNEAQLEKSRLLSDRFSAERPKGSFSTLEIQRTEQGDSAMYLCASSLGQTATNEKLFFGSGTQLSVL.

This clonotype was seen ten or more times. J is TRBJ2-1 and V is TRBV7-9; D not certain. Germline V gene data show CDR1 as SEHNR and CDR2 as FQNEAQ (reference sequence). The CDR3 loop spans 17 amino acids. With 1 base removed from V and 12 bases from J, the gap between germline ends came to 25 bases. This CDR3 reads CASSLGLVGRPQSGQFF. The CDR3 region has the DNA TGTGCCAGCAGCTTAGGATTGGTCGGCAGACCCCAATCGGGGCAGTTCTTC.

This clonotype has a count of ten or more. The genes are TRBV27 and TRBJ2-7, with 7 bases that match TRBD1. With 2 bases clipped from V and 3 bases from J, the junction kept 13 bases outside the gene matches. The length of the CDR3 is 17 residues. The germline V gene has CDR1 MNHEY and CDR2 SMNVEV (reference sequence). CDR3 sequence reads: CASSLKGARVRGYEQYF. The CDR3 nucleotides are TGTGCCAGCAGTTTAAAGGGGGCCCGGGTCAGGGGCTACGAGCAGTACTTC.

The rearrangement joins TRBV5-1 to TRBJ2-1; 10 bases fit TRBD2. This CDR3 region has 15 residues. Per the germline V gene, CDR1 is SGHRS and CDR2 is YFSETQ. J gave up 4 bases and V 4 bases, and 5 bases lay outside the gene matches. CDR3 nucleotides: TGCGCCAGCAGCCCTGGACTAGCGGAATACAATGAGCAGTTCTTC. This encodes CASSPGLAEYNEQFF.